Shown below are 24 T cell receptor beta chains from a single sample sequenced in a study of blood T cell repertoires in COVID-19. Measured with immunoSEQ multiplex PCR; TCRdb has only the in-frame clones, and not every one. This sample has a few hundred thousand clones, with around nine tenths found just once. Sample: PBMCs or T cells enriched from blood (not recorded which). These receptor sequences come from a man between 25 and 39 years old in a cohort exposed to, infected with or recovered from COVID-19 (not recorded which).

The chain joins TRBV24-1 to TRBJ2-5; a possible D gene is TRBD1 (6 bases). CDR1 and CDR2 (germline): KGHDR, SFDVKD. The CDR3 has 16 residues. V lost 4 bases and J 4 bases, leaving 18 bases between the germline ends. The CDR3 DNA follows: TGTGCCACCAGTGACCCTCGGCCAGGGGTCGGAGAGACCCAGTACTTC. Its protein product is CATSDPRPGVGETQYF.

The chain is built from TRBV14 and TRBJ2-4, with D hard to call. Trimming took 0 bases from V and 8 from J, leaving 5 bases between them. This CDR3 is 12 amino acids long. From germline, CDR1 is SGHDN and CDR2 FVKESK. The CDR3 DNA reads as TGTGCCAGCAGCCAAGAGGGCGACATTCAGTACTTC. Translating it yields CASSQEGDIQYF.

V usage is TRBV7-2 and J usage is TRBJ2-5; unclear D gene. Germline values: CDR1 SGHTA, CDR2 FQGNSA. V dropped 5 bases and J dropped 5 bases, with 12 bases sitting between them. This CDR3 has 13 amino acids. CDR3 sequence reads: CASSLNQRETQYF. The DNA of the CDR3 is TGTGCCAGCAGCCTAAATCAACGGGAGACCCAGTACTTC.

V usage is TRBV7-8 and J usage is TRBJ1-3; D is ambiguous. This CDR3 is built from 17 residues. V lost 0 bases and J lost 4, with 16 bases in between. Germline V CDR1 and CDR2: SGHVS, FQNEAQ. The CDR3 loop is CASSLARAGFKGNTIYF. CDR3 in DNA: TGTGCCAGCAGCTTAGCGAGGGCGGGTTTTAAGGGAAACACCATATATTTT. Based on the CDR3 plus reference TRBV7-8 and TRBJ1-3, the full variable domain is GAGVSQSPRYKVAKRGQDVALRCDPISGHVSLFWYQQALGQGPEFLTYFQNEAQLDKSGLPSDRFFAERPEGSVSTLKIQRTQQEDSAVYLCASSLARAGFKGNTIYFGEGSWLTVV.

This clone was observed a few times. The gene calls are TRBV7-3 and TRBJ1-6; D is possibly TRBD1 (5 bases). The germline V and J ends were trimmed by 0 bases and 9 bases, with 6 bases remaining between them. The CDR3 length is 13 residues. Germline CDR1 is SGHTA and CDR2 is FQGTGA. This CDR3 reads CASSLTTGSPLHF. CDR3 nucleotides: TGTGCCAGCAGCTTAACTACAGGTTCACCCCTCCACTTT.

This chain links TRBV28 with TRBJ1-2, with 7 nucleotides matching TRBD1. Germline V gene data show CDR1 as MDHEN and CDR2 as SYDVKM. CDR3 length: 14 residues. The junction had 6 bases not matched to a gene; V was cut back by 4 bases and J by 4 bases. CDR3 sequence reads: CASSSTGLGYGYTF. CDR3 DNA sequence: TGTGCCAGCAGTTCGACAGGGTTGGGCTATGGCTACACCTTC.

This rearrangement joins TRBV4-3 to TRBJ2-7; 8 bases agree with TRBD1. Germline CDR1 reads LGHNA; CDR2 reads YSLEER. V lost 3 bases, J lost 7 bases, and 5 bases stayed unmatched. This CDR3 spans 13 amino acids. The DNA of the CDR3 is TGCGCCAGCAGCCAGTCCAGGGGGCAGGAGCAGTACTTC. Protein sequence: CASSQSRGQEQYF.

The chain links TRBV6-5 to TRBJ1-1, with a weak D call TRBD1 (5 bases). The CDR3 extends over 13 amino acids. Germline CDR1 is MNHEY and CDR2 is SVGAGI. Trimming stripped 2 bases from V and 4 bases from J, with 8 bases between. CDR3 residues: CASSYGRATEAFF. Here the CDR3 DNA reads TGTGCCAGCAGTTACGGCAGGGCCACTGAAGCTTTCTTT.

V is TRBV21-1 and J is TRBJ2-3; the D segment call TRBD2 is taken from the table without a DNA check. TRBV21-1 is flagged as a pseudogene. This CDR3 is built from 14 residues. The DNA for the CDR3 is TGTGCCAGCGTCGGCCCACTAGGCACAGATACGCAGTATTTT. It codes for CASVGPLGTDTQYF.

The chain couples TRBV5-6 to TRBJ2-2; TRBD2 agrees at 9 bases. Germline-derived CDR1 and CDR2 are SGHDT and YYEEEE. The CDR3 is 15 amino acids. J lost 6 bases, V lost 2 bases, and 5 bases had no gene match. CDR3 loop: CASSFFSGRSGELFF. In DNA, the CDR3 is TGTGCCAGCAGCTTCTTTAGCGGGAGATCCGGGGAGCTGTTTTTT.

This chain uses TRBV29-1 with TRBJ2-7; 10 bases fit TRBD1. Trimming took 4 bases from V and 1 from J; bases not matched to a gene: 4. This CDR3 region has 14 residues. Germline V gene data show CDR1 as SQVTM and CDR2 as ANQGSEA. As DNA, the CDR3 is TGCAGCGTTGTCCGGGACAGGGGTTCCTACGAGCAGTACTTC. Translation: CSVVRDRGSYEQYF.

This chain uses TRBV11-3 with TRBJ1-1; D is unclear. Germline V gene sequence: CDR1 SGHNT, CDR2 YENEEA. CDR3 length: 13 residues. Deletions cut 3 bases from V and 5 bases from J, with 10 bases between. CDR3 sequence reads: CASSLMGGTEAFF. The CDR3 DNA follows: TGTGCCAGCAGCTTGATGGGAGGGACTGAAGCTTTCTTT.

The V call is TRBV5-1, the J call TRBJ2-7; D gene unclear. The V end was cut by 3 bases, the J end by 0 bases, with 4 bases between. The CDR3 contains 12 residues. CDR1 is SGHRS and CDR2 is YFSETQ in the germline V gene. The CDR3 reads CASSSSSYEQYF. CDR3 nucleotide sequence: TGCGCCAGCAGCTCCAGCTCCTACGAGCAGTACTTC.

This clone was seen more than once but under ten times. This rearrangement joins TRBV6-5 to TRBJ1-1; no definite D call. This CDR3 comprises 12 residues. Germline V gene data show CDR1 as MNHEY and CDR2 as SVGAGI. V lost 11 bases and J 5 bases, leaving 15 bases between the germline ends. CDR3 region: CASSPRRTEAFF. The CDR3 nucleotides read TGTGCCTCATCCCCCCGGAGGACTGAAGCTTTCTTT.

The chain links TRBV29-1 to TRBJ2-1; possible D gene TRBD1, 6 bases. The CDR3 is 13 residues long. Trimming took 4 bases from V and 5 from J, leaving 12 bases between them. The germline V gene has CDR1 SQVTM and CDR2 ANQGSEA. CDR3 nucleotides: TGCAGCGTTGTCCTGAGGACAGACAATGAGCAGTTCTTC. Encoded protein: CSVVLRTDNEQFF.

This chain uses TRBV2 with TRBJ1-5; TRBD1 is a possible D gene (6 bases). The CDR3 is made up of 13 amino acids. Trimming cost V 3 bases and J 5 bases, with 8 bases left between them. Germline CDR1 reads SNHLY; CDR2 reads FYNNEI. CDR3 sequence (DNA): TGTGCCAGCAGTGACAGGGGATATCAGCCCCAGCATTTT. Translation gives CASSDRGYQPQHF.

The V and J genes are TRBV6-2 or TRBV6-3 and TRBJ2-1, with 10 nucleotides matching TRBD2. Germline-derived CDR1 and CDR2 are MNHEY and SVGEGT. J lost 4 bases, V lost 5 bases, and 5 bases had no gene match. This CDR3 has 15 amino acids. The CDR3 DNA sequence: TGTGCCAGCAGTAGACCTAGCGGGAGATACAATGAGCAGTTCTTC. It specifies CASSRPSGRYNEQFF.

V gene TRBV19 combines with J gene TRBJ1-2, with a possible D match to TRBD1 (6 bases). The CDR3 consists of 13 residues. Germline V lookup: CDR1 LNHDA, CDR2 SQIVND (reference sequence). V lost 7 bases to trimming and J lost 4 bases, with 13 bases between them. The CDR3 DNA reads as TGTGCCAGTATCCCTCCGGACAGCTATGGCTACACCTTC. This encodes CASIPPDSYGYTF.

CDR3 residues: CASSLRGNGYTF. The DNA for the CDR3 is TGTGCCAGCAGTTTACGGGGAAATGGCTACACCTTC. This rearrangement joins TRBV27 to TRBJ1-2; D unclear. There are 12 residues in the CDR3. The V end lost 2 bases, the J end lost 6 bases, and 7 bases lay between the germline ends. CDR1 is MNHEY and CDR2 is SMNVEV in the germline V gene (reference sequence).

This clone was recorded a few times. The CDR3 is CASSQRAGGSGNTIYF. CDR3 sequence (DNA): TGTGCCAGCAGCCAACGCGCCGGTGGTTCTGGAAACACCATATATTTT. This chain connects TRBV16 to TRBJ1-3; D remains ambiguous. This CDR3 is built from 16 residues. V lost 2 bases to trimming and J lost 1 base, with 12 bases between them. The germline CDR1 and CDR2 sequences are KGHSY and FQNENV.

In DNA form, the CDR3 reads TGTGCCAGCTCACTAGGGAGGCGGGACAACACCGGGGAGCTGTTTTTT. The encoded protein is CASSLGRRDNTGELFF. The V call is TRBV18, the J call TRBJ2-2, with D possibly TRBD2 on 6 matching bases. The CDR3 length is 16 residues. Trimming took off 4 bases at V and 2 bases at J, with 14 bases between the two ends. Per germline, CDR1 KGHSH and CDR2 LQKENI.

The V gene is TRBV6-5, the J gene TRBJ2-2, with 9 bases fitting TRBD2. The germline CDR1 and CDR2 sequences are MNHEY and SVGAGI. V was clipped by 7 bases and J by 4 bases; unmatched bases: 7. The CDR3 runs to 15 residues. The CDR3 reads CASTAGGPATGELFF. The CDR3 coding sequence is TGTGCCAGCACAGCGGGAGGCCCGGCCACCGGGGAGCTGTTTTTT.

V and J are TRBV24-1 and TRBJ1-5; D is unresolved. Per the germline V gene, CDR1 is KGHDR and CDR2 is SFDVKD. The CDR3 runs to 12 residues. The V and J ends lost 5 bases and 4 bases respectively, with 5 bases between them. This CDR3 reads CATSGGNQPQHF. DNA of the CDR3: TGTGCCACCAGTGGAGGGAATCAGCCCCAGCATTTT.

V gene TRBV4-1 combines with J gene TRBJ2-7; TRBD1 is a possible D gene (6 bases). The germline V and J ends were trimmed by 1 base and 0 bases, with 22 bases remaining between them. The CDR3 loop spans 19 amino acids. The V gene's germline CDR1 is MGHRA and CDR2 YSYEKL. The CDR3, as DNA: TGCGCCAGCAGCCAAGCTAGGGGGTCCTCAGAGGGAAGCTCCTACGAGCAGTACTTC. Amino acids: CASSQARGSSEGSSYEQYF.